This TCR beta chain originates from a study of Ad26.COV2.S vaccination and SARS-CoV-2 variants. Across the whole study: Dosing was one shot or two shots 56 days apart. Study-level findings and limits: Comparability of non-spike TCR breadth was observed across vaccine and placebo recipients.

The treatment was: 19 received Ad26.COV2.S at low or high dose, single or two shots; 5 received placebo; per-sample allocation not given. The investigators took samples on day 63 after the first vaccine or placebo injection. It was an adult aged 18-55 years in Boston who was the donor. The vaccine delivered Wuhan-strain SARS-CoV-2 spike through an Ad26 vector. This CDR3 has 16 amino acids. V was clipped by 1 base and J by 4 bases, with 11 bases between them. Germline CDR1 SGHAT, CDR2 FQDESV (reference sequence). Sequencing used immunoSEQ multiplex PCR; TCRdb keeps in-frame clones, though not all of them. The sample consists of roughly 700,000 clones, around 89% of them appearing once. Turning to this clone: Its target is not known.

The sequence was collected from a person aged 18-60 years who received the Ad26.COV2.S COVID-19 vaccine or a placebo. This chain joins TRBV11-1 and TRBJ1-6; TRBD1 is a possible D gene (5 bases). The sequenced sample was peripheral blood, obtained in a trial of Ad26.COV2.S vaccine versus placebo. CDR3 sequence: CASSLGVQGYNSPLHF. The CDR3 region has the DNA TGTGCCAGCAGCTTAGGGGTGCAGGGTTATAATTCACCCCTCCACTTT.